The rows below give T cell receptor beta chains drawn from one sample of a study of cytomegalovirus exposure and HLA in healthy donors. Clones were sequenced by immunoSEQ multiplex PCR, and TCRdb holds only the in-frame ones, with some missing. Among approximately 200,000 clones listed, roughly 81% were seen once. What was sequenced was PBMCs. These receptors were collected from a woman aged 25 to 39 in good health and CMV-seronegative. The CDR3 runs from the conserved cysteine through the conserved F or W. A D gene is named only where the DNA matches it firmly. Size is stated for part of the rows, as once, few or many counts, or as a class when the clone is expanded.

j_call clone_size v_call d_call cdr3_aa cdr3_nt
TRBJ1-1 - TRBV5-6 - CASSFQRENTEAFF TGTGCCAGCAGCTTTCAGAGGGAGAACACTGAAGCTTTCTTT
TRBJ1-6 - TRBV18 - CASSPAGRGNNSPLHF TGTGCCAGCTCACCAGCGGGACGGGGGAATAATTCACCCCTCCACTTT
TRBJ1-2 few TRBV12-1 - CASSCTVQRGHIYGYTF TGTGCCAGCAGCTGCACCGTACAACGAGGACACATCTATGGCTACACCTTC
TRBJ2-1 - TRBV14 - CASSLPWGLEQFF TGTGCCAGCAGCCTCCCCTGGGGGCTTGAGCAGTTCTTC
TRBJ1-1 - TRBV6-6 TRBD1 CASSHGQGGFTEAFF TGTGCCAGCAGTCATGGACAGGGGGGGTTTACTGAAGCTTTCTTT
TRBJ2-3 - TRBV27 TRBD2 CASSTRLGLAGDGDTQYF TGTGCCAGCAGTACCAGACTTGGACTAGCGGGAGATGGAGATACGCAGTATTTT
TRBJ2-7 - TRBV7-2 TRBD2 CASSFSGGAREQYF TGTGCCAGCAGCTTTAGCGGGGGGGCCAGGGAGCAGTACTTC
TRBJ2-3 - TRBV25-1 - CASRNKEGPTDTQYF TGTGCCAGCCGTAACAAGGAGGGACCCACAGATACGCAGTATTTT
TRBJ1-6 few TRBV27 TRBD1 CASSFDRVNSPLHF TGTGCCAGCAGTTTCGACAGGGTCAATTCACCCCTCCACTTT
TRBJ1-5 - TRBV5-1 - CASSLEGAGNQPQHF TGCGCCAGCAGCTTGGAAGGGGCCGGCAATCAGCCCCAGCATTTT
TRBJ2-1 - TRBV7-8 TRBD1 CASSMWGQGANEQFF TGTGCCAGCAGCATGTGGGGACAGGGGGCCAATGAGCAGTTCTTC
TRBJ2-5 - TRBV9 - CASSVAPARETQYF TGTGCCAGCAGCGTAGCACCAGCGAGAGAGACCCAGTACTTC
TRBJ2-2 - TRBV7-7 TRBD1 CASSFGTGYTGELFF TGTGCCAGCAGCTTTGGGACAGGCTACACCGGGGAGCTGTTTTTT
TRBJ2-7 - TRBV4-1 TRBD2 CASSQSGGYEQYF TGCGCCAGCAGCCAAAGCGGGGGGTACGAGCAGTACTTC
TRBJ2-1 - TRBV2 - CASIDRSSYNEQFF TGTGCCAGCATAGATAGGAGCTCCTACAATGAGCAGTTCTTC
TRBJ1-3 - TRBV7-3 - CASSARGGDTIYF TGTGCCAGCAGCGCACGTGGGGGCGACACCATATATTTT